What follows are 5 T cell receptor beta chains derived from one specimen sequenced in a study of identical twins (dated by TCRdb to about 2016). Library generation was performed with 5' RACE. Sequenced using an Illumina HiSeq 2000. The raw public data were reprocessed by TCRdb itself: fastp quality trimming at Q25, MiXCR clonotype calling, in-frame beta chains only. CDR3 protein duplicates are merged, each entry listing the most common genes and DNA. This sample lists about 690,000 distinct CDR3 sequences; roughly 6.2% were detected once. Roughly 1.6% of the sample goes to the ten largest clones. The sequencing sample was made of naive T cells sorted from blood. This specimen's cell subset or site label, interpreted: cells isolated with a human naive T-cell isolation kit. The source of these receptors is a man aged 18 to 30 in good health.

Concerning this clonotype: Just one base apart from a much larger clone, this may be a read error. No conserved phenylalanine or tryptophan is present at the end of the CDR3, so a read error is the likely explanation. The chain couples TRBV7-2 to TRBJ1-1, with TRBD1 matching 8 bases. V shed 3 bases, J shed 6 bases, and the junction held 6 bases outside the gene matches. The CDR3 runs 14 residues. Germline CDR1 reads SGHTA; CDR2 reads FQGNSA. The CDR3 bases are TGTGCCAGCAGCTTCACAGGGGGATTAGCTGAAGCTTTCATT. It yields the protein CASSFTGGLAEAFI.

In its sample, this clonotype was seen a few times. This sequence joins TRBV18 and TRBJ2-3; D not resolved. CDR3 size: 15 residues. CDR1 and CDR2 from the germline V gene are KGHSH and LQKENI. Trimming took 3 bases from V and 0 from J, leaving 10 bases between them. The CDR3 DNA reads as TGTGCCAGCTCACCCTCTCGCGCCAGCACAGATACGCAGTATTTT. As protein: CASSPSRASTDTQYF. The whole variable domain, remainder taken from reference TRBV18 and TRBJ2-3, is NAGVMQNPRHLVRRRGQEARLRCSPMKGHSHVYWYRQLPEEGLKFMVYLQKENIIDESGMPKERFSAEFPKEGPSILRIQQVVRGDSAAYFCASSPSRASTDTQYFGPGTRLTVL.

There are many counts of this clonotype. V is TRBV12-3 or TRBV12-4 and J is TRBJ2-1; 12 bases match TRBD2. V lost 5 bases, J lost 8 bases, and 7 bases stayed unmatched. This CDR3 is 15 amino acids long. CDR3 coding DNA: TGTGCCAGCAGTCGACTAGCGGGAGTAGGCTATGAGCAGTTCTTC. This sequence encodes CASSRLAGVGYEQFF.

This clonotype has more than one count but fewer than ten. The rearrangement uses TRBV20-1 and TRBJ2-5; D not resolved. Germline CDR1 and CDR2: DFQATT and SNEGSKA (reference sequence). V was cut by 3 bases and J by 1 base, with 12 bases left in between. CDR3 length: 14 residues. The CDR3 sequence: CSASSVAIQETQYF. CDR3 DNA sequence: TGCAGTGCTAGCTCCGTAGCCATCCAAGAGACCCAGTACTTC.

This clonotype was recorded many times. This chain joins TRBV6-1 and TRBJ2-1, with D unclear. From germline, CDR1 is MNHNS and CDR2 SASEGT. CDR3 size: 15 residues. With 6 bases removed from V and 1 base from J, the gap between germline ends came to 13 bases. CDR3 sequence reads: CASRGTVLSYNEQFF. The CDR3, as DNA: TGTGCCAGCAGGGGAACAGTGCTATCCTACAATGAGCAGTTCTTC.